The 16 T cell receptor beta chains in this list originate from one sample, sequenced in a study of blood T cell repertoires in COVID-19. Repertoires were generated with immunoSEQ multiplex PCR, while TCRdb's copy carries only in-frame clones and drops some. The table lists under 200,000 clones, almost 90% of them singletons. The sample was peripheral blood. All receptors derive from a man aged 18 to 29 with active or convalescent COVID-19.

The CDR3 reads CASSPTVPYEQYF. In DNA form, the CDR3 reads TGTGCCAGCAGCCCTACAGTCCCCTACGAGCAGTACTTC. The chain combines TRBV3-1 (or the pseudogene TRBV3-2) with TRBJ2-7; D gene ambiguous. CDR3 length equals 13 residues. The germline V gene encodes CDR1 LGHDT and CDR2 YNNKEL (reference sequence). Trimming stripped 4 bases from V and 2 bases from J, with 9 bases between.

The CDR3 protein is CASSEFRRDTQYF. Here the CDR3 DNA reads TGTGCCAGCAGTGAATTTCGGAGAGATACGCAGTATTTT. The chain recombines TRBV2 with TRBJ2-3; D not certain. The CDR3 has 13 residues. The V and J ends lost 2 bases and 5 bases respectively, with 8 bases between them. Germline V gene data show CDR1 as SNHLY and CDR2 as FYNNEI.

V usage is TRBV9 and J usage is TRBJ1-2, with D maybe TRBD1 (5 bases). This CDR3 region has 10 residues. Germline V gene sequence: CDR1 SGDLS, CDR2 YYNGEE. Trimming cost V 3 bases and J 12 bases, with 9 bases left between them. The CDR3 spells CASSGRVHTF. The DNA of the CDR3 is TGTGCCAGCAGCGGCAGGGTACACACCTTC.

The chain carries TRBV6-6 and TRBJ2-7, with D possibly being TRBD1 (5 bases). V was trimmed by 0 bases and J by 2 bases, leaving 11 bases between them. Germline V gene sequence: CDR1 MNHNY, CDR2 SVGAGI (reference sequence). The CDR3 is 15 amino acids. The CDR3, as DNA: TGTGCCAGCAGTTACTCGAGCAGGGTCACCTACGAGCAGTACTTC. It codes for CASSYSSRVTYEQYF.

CDR3 residues: CASSFGRETEAFF. Written as DNA, the CDR3 is TGTGCCAGCAGCTTCGGGAGGGAGACTGAAGCTTTCTTT. This sequence joins TRBV7-6 and TRBJ1-1, with D unresolved. V lost 3 bases, J lost 5 bases, and 10 bases lay in between. CDR1 is SGHVS, CDR2 FNYEAQ, per germline. The CDR3 spans 13 residues.

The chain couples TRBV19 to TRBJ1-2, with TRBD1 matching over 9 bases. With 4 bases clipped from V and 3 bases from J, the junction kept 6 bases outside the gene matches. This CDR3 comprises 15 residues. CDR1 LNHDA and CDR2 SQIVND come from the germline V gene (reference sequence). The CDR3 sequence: CASSTGTGKHYGYTF. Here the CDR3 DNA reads TGTGCCAGTAGTACTGGGACAGGGAAGCACTATGGCTACACCTTC.

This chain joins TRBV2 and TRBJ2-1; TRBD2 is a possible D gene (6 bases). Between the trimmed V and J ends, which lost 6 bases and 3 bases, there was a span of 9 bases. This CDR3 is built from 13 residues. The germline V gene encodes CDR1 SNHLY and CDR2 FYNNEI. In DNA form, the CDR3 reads TGTGCCAGCAGACGGGAGCACTACAATGAGCAGTTCTTC. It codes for CASRREHYNEQFF.

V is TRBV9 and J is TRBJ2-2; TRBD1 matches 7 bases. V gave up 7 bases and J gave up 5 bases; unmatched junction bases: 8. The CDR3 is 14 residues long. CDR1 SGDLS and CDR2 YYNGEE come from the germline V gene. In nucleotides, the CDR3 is TGTGCCAGCGGTAGACAGGGTAGAACCGGGGAGCTGTTTTTT. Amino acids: CASGRQGRTGELFF.

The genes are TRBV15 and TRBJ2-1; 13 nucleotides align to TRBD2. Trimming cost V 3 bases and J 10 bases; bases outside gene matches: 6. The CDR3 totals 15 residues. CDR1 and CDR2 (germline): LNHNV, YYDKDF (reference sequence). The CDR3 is CATSSRLAGGQEQFF. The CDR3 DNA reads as TGTGCCACCAGCAGCCGACTAGCGGGGGGTCAGGAGCAGTTCTTC.

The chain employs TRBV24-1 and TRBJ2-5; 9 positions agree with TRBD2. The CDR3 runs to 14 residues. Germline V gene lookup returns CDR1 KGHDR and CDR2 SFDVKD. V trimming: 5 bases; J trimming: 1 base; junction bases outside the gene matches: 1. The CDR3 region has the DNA TGTGCCACCAGTGCTAGCGGGGCCCAAGAGACCCAGTACTTC. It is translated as CATSASGAQETQYF.

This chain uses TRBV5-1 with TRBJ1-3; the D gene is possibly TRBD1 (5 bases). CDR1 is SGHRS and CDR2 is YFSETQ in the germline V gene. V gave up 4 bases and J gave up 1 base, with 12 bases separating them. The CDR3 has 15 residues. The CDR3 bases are TGCGCCAGCAGCGAATCTCAGGGATCTGGAAACACCATATATTTT. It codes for CASSESQGSGNTIYF.

The CDR3 DNA sequence: TGTGCCAGCAGCCAATTTGGCACAGGGCGTTCACCCCTCCACTTT. Amino acid sequence: CASSQFGTGRSPLHF. V usage is TRBV3-1 (or the pseudogene TRBV3-2) and J usage is TRBJ1-6; TRBD1 might be the D (6 bases). The germline V gene encodes CDR1 LGHDT and CDR2 YNNKEL (reference sequence). The CDR3 extends over 15 amino acids. V lost 2 bases to trimming and J lost 9 bases, with 14 bases between them.

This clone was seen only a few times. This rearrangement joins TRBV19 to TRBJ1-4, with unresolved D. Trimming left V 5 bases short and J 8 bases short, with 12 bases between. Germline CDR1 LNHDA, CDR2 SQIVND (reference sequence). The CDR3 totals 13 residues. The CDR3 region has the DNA TGTGCCAGTAGTGATTTTCGCGGGGAAAAACTGTTTTTT. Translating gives CASSDFRGEKLFF. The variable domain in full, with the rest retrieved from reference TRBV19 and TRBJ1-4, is DGGITQSPKYLFRKEGQNVTLSCEQNLNHDAMYWYRQDPGQGLRLIYYSQIVNDFQKGDIAEGYSVSREKKESFPLTVTSAQKNPTAFYLCASSDFRGEKLFFGSGTQLSVL.

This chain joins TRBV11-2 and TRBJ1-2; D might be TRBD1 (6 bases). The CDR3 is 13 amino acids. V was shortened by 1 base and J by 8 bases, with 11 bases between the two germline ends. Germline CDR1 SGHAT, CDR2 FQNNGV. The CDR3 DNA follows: TGTGCCAGCAGCTTAGGCGGGGGGGCCGGCTACACCTTC. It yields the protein CASSLGGGAGYTF.

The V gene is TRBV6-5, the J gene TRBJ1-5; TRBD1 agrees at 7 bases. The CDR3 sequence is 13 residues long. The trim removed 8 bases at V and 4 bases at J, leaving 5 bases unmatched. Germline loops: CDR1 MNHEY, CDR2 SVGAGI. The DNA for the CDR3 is TGTGCCAGCCGGACAGGATTTAATCAGCCCCAGCATTTT. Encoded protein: CASRTGFNQPQHF.

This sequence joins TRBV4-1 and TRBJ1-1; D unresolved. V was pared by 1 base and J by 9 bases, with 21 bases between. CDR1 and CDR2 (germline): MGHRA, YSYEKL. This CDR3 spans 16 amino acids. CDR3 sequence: CASSQAELAEGQQAFF. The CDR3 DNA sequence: TGCGCCAGCAGCCAAGCCGAACTCGCTGAGGGTCAGCAAGCTTTCTTT.